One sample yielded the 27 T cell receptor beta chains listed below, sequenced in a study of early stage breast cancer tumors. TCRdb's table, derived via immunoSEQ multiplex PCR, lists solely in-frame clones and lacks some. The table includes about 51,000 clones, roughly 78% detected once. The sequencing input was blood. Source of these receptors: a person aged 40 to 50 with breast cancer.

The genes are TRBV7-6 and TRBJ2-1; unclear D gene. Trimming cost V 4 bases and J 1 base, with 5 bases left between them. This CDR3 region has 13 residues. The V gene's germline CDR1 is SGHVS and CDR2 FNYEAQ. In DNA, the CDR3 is TGTGCCAGCAGCTCCTATTCCTACAATGAGCAGTTCTTC. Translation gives CASSSYSYNEQFF.

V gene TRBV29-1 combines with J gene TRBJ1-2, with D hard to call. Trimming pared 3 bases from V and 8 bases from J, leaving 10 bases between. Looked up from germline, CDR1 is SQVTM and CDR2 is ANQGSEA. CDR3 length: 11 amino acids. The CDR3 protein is CSVDSGWGYTF. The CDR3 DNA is TGCAGCGTTGATTCAGGTTGGGGCTACACCTTC.

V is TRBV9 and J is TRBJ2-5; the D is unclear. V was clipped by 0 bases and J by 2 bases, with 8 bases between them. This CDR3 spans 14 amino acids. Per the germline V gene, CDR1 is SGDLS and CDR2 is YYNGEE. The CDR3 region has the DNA TGTGCCAGCAGCGTAGGATCTACGCAAGAGACCCAGTACTTC. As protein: CASSVGSTQETQYF.

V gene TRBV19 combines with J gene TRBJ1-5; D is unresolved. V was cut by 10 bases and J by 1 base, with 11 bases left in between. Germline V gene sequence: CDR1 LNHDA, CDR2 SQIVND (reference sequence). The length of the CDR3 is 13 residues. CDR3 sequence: CATRVQSNQPQHF. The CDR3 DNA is TGTGCCACCAGAGTCCAGAGCAATCAGCCCCAGCATTTT.

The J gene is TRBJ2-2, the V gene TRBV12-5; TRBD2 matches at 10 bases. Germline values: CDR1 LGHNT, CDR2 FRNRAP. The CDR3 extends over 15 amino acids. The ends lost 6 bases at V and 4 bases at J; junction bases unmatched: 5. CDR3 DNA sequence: TGTGCTAGTGGGACAAGCGGGAGGGCCACCGGGGAGCTGTTTTTT. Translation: CASGTSGRATGELFF.

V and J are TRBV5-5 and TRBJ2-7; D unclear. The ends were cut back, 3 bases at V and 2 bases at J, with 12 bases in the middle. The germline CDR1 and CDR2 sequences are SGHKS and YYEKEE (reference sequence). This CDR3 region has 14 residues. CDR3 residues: CASSSLVVAYEQYF. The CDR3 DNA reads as TGTGCCAGCAGCTCGCTGGTGGTTGCCTACGAGCAGTACTTC.

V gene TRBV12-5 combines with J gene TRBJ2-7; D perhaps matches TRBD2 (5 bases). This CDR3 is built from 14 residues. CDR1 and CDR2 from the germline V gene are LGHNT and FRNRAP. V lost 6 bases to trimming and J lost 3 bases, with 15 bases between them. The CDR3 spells CASGRGPAGYEQYF. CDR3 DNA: TGTGCTAGTGGCCGCGGGCCAGCAGGCTACGAGCAGTACTTC.

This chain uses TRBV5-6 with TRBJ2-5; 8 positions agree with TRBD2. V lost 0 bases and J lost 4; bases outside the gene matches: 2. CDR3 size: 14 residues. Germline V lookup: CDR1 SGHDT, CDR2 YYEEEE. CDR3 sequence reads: CASSLGLAGETQYF. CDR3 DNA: TGTGCCAGCAGCTTGGGGCTAGCGGGAGAGACCCAGTACTTC.

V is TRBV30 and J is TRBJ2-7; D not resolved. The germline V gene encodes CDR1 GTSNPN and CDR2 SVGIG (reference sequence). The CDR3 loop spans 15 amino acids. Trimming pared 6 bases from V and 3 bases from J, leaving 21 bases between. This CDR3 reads CACRKGNSPFYEQYF. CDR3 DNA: TGTGCCTGCCGGAAGGGAAACTCCCCCTTCTACGAGCAGTACTTC.

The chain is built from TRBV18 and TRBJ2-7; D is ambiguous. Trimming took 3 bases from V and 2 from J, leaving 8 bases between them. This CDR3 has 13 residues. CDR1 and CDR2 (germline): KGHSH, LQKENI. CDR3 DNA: TGTGCCAGCTCACCTGGGCAGACCTACGAGCAGTACTTC. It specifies CASSPGQTYEQYF. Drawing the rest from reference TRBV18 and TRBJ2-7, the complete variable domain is NAGVMQNPRHLVRRRGQEARLRCSPMKGHSHVYWYRQLPEEGLKFMVYLQKENIIDESGMPKERFSAEFPKEGPSILRIQQVVRGDSAAYFCASSPGQTYEQYFGPGTRLTVT.

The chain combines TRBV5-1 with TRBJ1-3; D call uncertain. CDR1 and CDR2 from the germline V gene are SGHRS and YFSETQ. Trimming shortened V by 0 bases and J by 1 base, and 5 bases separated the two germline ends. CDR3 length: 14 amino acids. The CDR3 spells CASSLGSSGNTIYF. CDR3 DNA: TGCGCCAGCAGCTTGGGGAGTTCTGGAAACACCATATATTTT.

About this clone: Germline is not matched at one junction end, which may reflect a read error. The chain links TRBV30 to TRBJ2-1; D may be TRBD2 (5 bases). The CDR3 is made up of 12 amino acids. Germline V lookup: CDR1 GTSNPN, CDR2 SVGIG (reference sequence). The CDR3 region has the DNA TGTGCCTGGACCGTCGACTACTCCGCGAGGCTCTTC. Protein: CAWTVDYSARLF.

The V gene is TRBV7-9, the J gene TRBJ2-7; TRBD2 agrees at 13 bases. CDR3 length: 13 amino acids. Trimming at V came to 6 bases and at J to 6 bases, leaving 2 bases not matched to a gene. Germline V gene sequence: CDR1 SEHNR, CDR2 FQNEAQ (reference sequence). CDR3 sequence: CASRLAGGAEQYF. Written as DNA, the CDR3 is TGTGCCAGCAGACTAGCGGGAGGGGCCGAGCAGTACTTC.

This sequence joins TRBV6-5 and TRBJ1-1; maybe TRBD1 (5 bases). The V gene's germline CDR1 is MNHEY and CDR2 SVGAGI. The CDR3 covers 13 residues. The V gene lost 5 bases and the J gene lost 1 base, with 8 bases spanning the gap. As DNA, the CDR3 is TGTGCCAGCAGTACCCAGGGGAACACTGAAGCTTTCTTT. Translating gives CASSTQGNTEAFF.

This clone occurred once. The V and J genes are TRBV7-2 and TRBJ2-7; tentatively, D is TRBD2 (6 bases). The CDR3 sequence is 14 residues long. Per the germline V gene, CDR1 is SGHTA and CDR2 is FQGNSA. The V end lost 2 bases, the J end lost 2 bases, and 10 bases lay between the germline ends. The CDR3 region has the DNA TGTGCCAGCAGCTTACAGCGGGCTACCTACGAGCAGTACTTC. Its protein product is CASSLQRATYEQYF.

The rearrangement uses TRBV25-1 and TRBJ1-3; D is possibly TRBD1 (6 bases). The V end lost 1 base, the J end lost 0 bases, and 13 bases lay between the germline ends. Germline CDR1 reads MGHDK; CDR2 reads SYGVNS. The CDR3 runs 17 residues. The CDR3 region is CASSELQGDSSGNTIYF. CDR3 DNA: TGTGCCAGCAGTGAATTACAGGGAGATTCCTCTGGAAACACCATATATTTT.

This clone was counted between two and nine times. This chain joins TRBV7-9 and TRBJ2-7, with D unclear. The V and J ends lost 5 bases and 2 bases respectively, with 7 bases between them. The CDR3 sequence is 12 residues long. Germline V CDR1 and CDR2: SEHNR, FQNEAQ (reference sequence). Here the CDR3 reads CASSPTTYEQYF. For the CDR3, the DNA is TGTGCCAGCAGCCCAACCACCTACGAGCAGTACTTC.

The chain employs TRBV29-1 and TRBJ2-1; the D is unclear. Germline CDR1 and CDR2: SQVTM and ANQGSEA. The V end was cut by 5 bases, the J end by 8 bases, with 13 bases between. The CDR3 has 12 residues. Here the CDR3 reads CSVRVRSDEQFF. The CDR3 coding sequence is TGCAGCGTTCGCGTCAGAAGCGATGAGCAGTTCTTC.

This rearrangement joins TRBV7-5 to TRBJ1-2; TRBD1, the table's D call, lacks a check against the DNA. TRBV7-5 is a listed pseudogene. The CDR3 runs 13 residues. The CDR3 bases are TGTGCCAGAAGCTTCTTACGCAGCTATGGCTACACCTTC. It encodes CARSFLRSYGYTF.

CDR3 sequence reads: CASSDPGAGYTF. The CDR3 DNA follows: TGTGCCAGCAGTGACCCAGGGGCTGGCTACACCTTC. This chain uses TRBV28 with TRBJ1-2; D might be TRBD1 (6 bases). Germline V gene sequence: CDR1 MDHEN, CDR2 SYDVKM. The CDR3 sequence is 12 residues long. With 5 bases removed from V and 7 bases from J, the gap between germline ends came to 11 bases.

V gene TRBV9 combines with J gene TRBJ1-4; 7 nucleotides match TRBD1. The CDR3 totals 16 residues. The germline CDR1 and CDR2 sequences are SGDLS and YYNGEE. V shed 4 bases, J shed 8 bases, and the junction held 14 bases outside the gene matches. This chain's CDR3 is CASSSRTGASREKLFF. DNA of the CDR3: TGTGCCAGCAGCTCGCGAACAGGGGCAAGTCGGGAAAAACTGTTTTTT.

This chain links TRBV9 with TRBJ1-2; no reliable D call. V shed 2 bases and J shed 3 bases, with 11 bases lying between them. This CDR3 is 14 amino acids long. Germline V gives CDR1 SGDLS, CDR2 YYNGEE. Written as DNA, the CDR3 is TGTGCCAGCAGCGTGGGAGGGAATGACTATGGCTACACCTTC. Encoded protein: CASSVGGNDYGYTF. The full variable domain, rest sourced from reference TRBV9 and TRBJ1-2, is DSGVTQTPKHLITATGQRVTLRCSPRSGDLSVYWYQQSLDQGLQFLIQYYNGEERAKGNILERFSAQQFPDLHSELNLSSLELGDSALYFCASSVGGNDYGYTFGSGTRLTVV.

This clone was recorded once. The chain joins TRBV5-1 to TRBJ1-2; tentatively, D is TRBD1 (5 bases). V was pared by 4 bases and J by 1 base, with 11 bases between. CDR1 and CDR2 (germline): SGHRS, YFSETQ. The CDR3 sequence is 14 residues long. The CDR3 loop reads CASSPQGFNYGYTF. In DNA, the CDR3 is TGCGCCAGCAGCCCCCAGGGATTTAACTATGGCTACACCTTC.

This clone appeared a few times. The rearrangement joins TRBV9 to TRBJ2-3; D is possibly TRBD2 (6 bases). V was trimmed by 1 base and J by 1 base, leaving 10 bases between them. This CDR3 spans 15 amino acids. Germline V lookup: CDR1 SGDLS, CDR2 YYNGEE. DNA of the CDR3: TGTGCCAGCAGCGTATCAGGGAGGCGCACAGATACGCAGTATTTT. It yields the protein CASSVSGRRTDTQYF.

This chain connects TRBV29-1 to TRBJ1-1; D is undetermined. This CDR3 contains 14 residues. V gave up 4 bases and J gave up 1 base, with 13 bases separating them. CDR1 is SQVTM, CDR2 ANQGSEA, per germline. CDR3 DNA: TGCAGCGTTGGAGTCACGGGCAGGAACACTGAAGCTTTCTTT. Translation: CSVGVTGRNTEAFF.

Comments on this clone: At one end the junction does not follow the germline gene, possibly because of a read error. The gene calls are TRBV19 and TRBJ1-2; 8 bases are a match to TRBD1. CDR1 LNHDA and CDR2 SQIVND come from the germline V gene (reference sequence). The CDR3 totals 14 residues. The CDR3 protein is CASTDRGGGYVYTF. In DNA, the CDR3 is TGTGCCAGTACCGACAGGGGAGGGGGTTATGTCTACACCTTC.

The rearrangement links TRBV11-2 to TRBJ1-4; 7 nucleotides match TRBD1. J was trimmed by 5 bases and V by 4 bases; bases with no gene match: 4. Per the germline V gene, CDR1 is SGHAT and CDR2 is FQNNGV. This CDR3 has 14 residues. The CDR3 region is CASSWGTANEKLFF. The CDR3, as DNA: TGTGCCAGCAGCTGGGGGACAGCGAATGAAAAACTGTTTTTT.